These 23 T cell receptor beta chains were all obtained from the same sample, sequenced in a study of blood T cell repertoires in COVID-19. The method was immunoSEQ multiplex PCR; TCRdb's version includes in-frame clones alone and lacks a portion of them. The sample lists approximately 140,000 clones; 75% to 90% were seen once. Material: peripheral blood. All receptors come from a woman in her sixties or seventies with active or convalescent COVID-19.

This clone has only one observation. V usage is TRBV7-2 and J usage is TRBJ2-3; 8 bases match TRBD1. The CDR3 sequence is 14 residues long. V lost 5 bases, J lost 5 bases, and 6 bases stayed unmatched. Germline CDR1 reads SGHTA; CDR2 reads FQGNSA. The CDR3 sequence: CASSLAGQGDTQYF. The CDR3 coding sequence is TGTGCCAGCAGCCTGGCTGGACAGGGAGATACGCAGTATTTT.

J is TRBJ2-3 and V is TRBV6-2 or TRBV6-3; 13 positions match TRBD2. Germline loops: CDR1 MNHEY, CDR2 SVGEGT. J was trimmed by 5 bases and V by 5 bases; bases with no gene match: 22. CDR3 length: 21 amino acids. CDR3 coding DNA: TGTGCCAGCAGTCACCCTCTTCCTGCCATAACTAGCGGGGGGGCCAGAGATACGCAGTATTTT. Translation gives CASSHPLPAITSGGARDTQYF.

The rearrangement uses TRBV7-2 and TRBJ2-3; the D gene is possibly TRBD1 (5 bases). This CDR3 is built from 14 residues. With 2 bases removed from V and 0 bases from J, the gap between germline ends came to 6 bases. Germline-derived CDR1 and CDR2 are SGHTA and FQGNSA. The CDR3 DNA follows: TGTGCCAGCAGCTTAAGGGGCAGCACAGATACGCAGTATTTT. It yields the protein CASSLRGSTDTQYF.

CDR3 sequence reads: CASSSEQGSIYNSPLHF. CDR3 coding DNA: TGTGCCAGCAGCTCCGAACAGGGATCCATCTATAATTCACCCCTCCACTTT. J is TRBJ1-6 and V is TRBV13; possibly TRBD1 for D (6 bases). The CDR3 extends over 17 amino acids. The ends were cut back, 4 bases at V and 3 bases at J, with 16 bases in the middle. Germline CDR1 PRHDT, CDR2 FYEKMQ (reference sequence).

This sequence joins TRBV14 and TRBJ2-7; D possibly corresponds to TRBD1 (5 bases). Trimming took off 4 bases at V and 0 bases at J, with 16 bases between the two ends. The CDR3 contains 16 residues. Germline V lookup: CDR1 SGHDN, CDR2 FVKESK. CDR3 in amino acids: CASSPGHPASSYEQYF. The CDR3 DNA is TGTGCCAGCAGCCCCGGACACCCGGCCTCCTCCTACGAGCAGTACTTC.

This chain links TRBV4-3 with TRBJ1-1; no clear D gene. Germline assignment: CDR1 LGHNA and CDR2 YSLEER. Trimming took off 0 bases at V and 1 base at J, with 12 bases between the two ends. This CDR3 is built from 16 residues. The chain's CDR3 is CASSQDWAGRNTEAFF. The CDR3, as DNA: TGCGCCAGCAGCCAAGATTGGGCGGGAAGGAACACTGAAGCTTTCTTT.

The rearrangement links TRBV5-1 to TRBJ2-2, with TRBD1 matching over 8 bases. Trimming cost V 4 bases and J 6 bases; bases outside gene matches: 8. From germline, CDR1 is SGHRS and CDR2 YFSETQ. This CDR3 is 15 amino acids long. Here the CDR3 reads CASSQQGAHAGELFF. In nucleotides, the CDR3 is TGCGCCAGCAGCCAGCAGGGGGCCCACGCCGGGGAGCTGTTTTTT.

The rearrangement links TRBV14 to TRBJ1-2; 11 positions match TRBD1. Germline trimming cut 1 base from V and 8 bases from J; bases unmatched to any gene: 6. Germline CDR1 SGHDN, CDR2 FVKESK. This CDR3 contains 15 residues. The CDR3 DNA reads TGTGCCAGCAGCCAAGGCCGGACAGGGGGCTGGGGCTACACCTTC. It is translated as CASSQGRTGGWGYTF.

Only a few counts were recorded for this clone. The chain has TRBV21-1 and TRBJ2-1; TRBD1, the table's D call, lacks a check against the DNA. TRBV21-1 is termed a pseudogene. This CDR3 has 17 amino acids. The CDR3 here is CASSTRARQADYNEQFF. For the CDR3, the DNA is TGTGCCAGCAGCACGCGGGCCCGACAGGCGGATTACAATGAGCAGTTCTTC.

V usage is TRBV10-3 and J usage is TRBJ2-2, with D possibly being TRBD2 (7 bases). The CDR3 has 15 residues. Germline V gives CDR1 ENHRY, CDR2 SYGVKD. Deletions cut 3 bases from V and 4 bases from J, with 12 bases between. This CDR3 reads CAISERGASTGELFF. Here the CDR3 DNA reads TGTGCCATCAGTGAACGGGGGGCCTCCACCGGGGAGCTGTTTTTT.

This clone appeared a single time. This chain uses TRBV2 with TRBJ2-5, with D possibly TRBD2 on 6 matching bases. V lost 5 bases to trimming and J lost 7 bases, with 14 bases between them. Germline CDR1 and CDR2: SNHLY and FYNNEI. The CDR3 is 13 amino acids. CDR3 in amino acids: CASSSNSGGTQYF. In DNA form, the CDR3 reads TGTGCCAGCAGTAGTAATAGCGGAGGGACCCAGTACTTC.

This clone has a single count. V is TRBV9 and J is TRBJ1-6; no reliable D call. V lost 0 bases to trimming and J lost 4 bases, with 11 bases between them. Germline CDR1 is SGDLS and CDR2 is YYNGEE. The CDR3 is 16 amino acids. The CDR3 here is CASSVADTTYNSPLHF. The DNA of the CDR3 is TGTGCCAGCAGCGTAGCCGACACCACTTATAATTCACCCCTCCACTTT.

This clone has just a few counts. The rearrangement links TRBV6-5 to TRBJ2-4; TRBD2 matches at 9 bases. The CDR3 is 15 residues long. J lost 8 bases, V lost 6 bases, and 11 bases had no gene match. Germline V CDR1 and CDR2: MNHEY, SVGAGI. For the CDR3, the DNA is TGTGCCAGCAGCACGAGGCGGGGGGGCCGTGACATTCAGTACTTC. Translation gives CASSTRRGGRDIQYF.

This clone was found a few times. The CDR3, as DNA: TGTGCCAGCAGCTCTAACAGGGGGACGGAGTACTTC. Encoded protein: CASSSNRGTEYF. J is TRBJ2-7 and V is TRBV13, with 8 bases aligning to TRBD1. With V trimmed by 4 bases and J by 11 bases, 7 bases remained unmatched. This CDR3 contains 12 residues. Germline-derived CDR1 and CDR2 are PRHDT and FYEKMQ (reference sequence).

The chain recombines TRBV7-9 with TRBJ2-7; D possibly corresponds to TRBD2 (5 bases). V lost 1 base to trimming and J lost 5 bases, with 21 bases between them. Germline CDR1 SEHNR, CDR2 FQNEAQ (reference sequence). This CDR3 is 17 amino acids long. The CDR3 sequence is CASSLGYGAGARDEQYF. CDR3 nucleotides: TGTGCCAGCAGCTTAGGTTACGGTGCGGGTGCCCGAGACGAGCAGTACTTC. Full variable domain (rest looked up from reference TRBV7-9 and TRBJ2-7): DTGVSQNPRHKITKRGQNVTFRCDPISEHNRLYWYRQTLGQGPEFLTYFQNEAQLEKSRLLSDRFSAERPKGSFSTLEIQRTEQGDSAMYLCASSLGYGAGARDEQYFGPGTRLTVT.

The chain employs TRBV19 and TRBJ2-5; 15 positions agree with TRBD2. Trimming took 6 bases from V and 0 from J; bases not matched to a gene: 5. Germline CDR1 reads LNHDA; CDR2 reads SQIVND (reference sequence). The CDR3 is 17 amino acids. The CDR3 sequence: CASRRGLAGGNQETQYF. CDR3 bases: TGTGCCAGTAGAAGGGGACTAGCGGGGGGAAACCAAGAGACCCAGTACTTC.

The chain links TRBV5-8 to TRBJ1-5; 7 positions match TRBD1. The CDR3 length is 17 residues. V lost 3 bases to trimming and J lost 0 bases; unmatched junction nucleotides: 9. CDR1 SGHTS and CDR2 YDEGEE come from the germline V gene. CDR3 sequence: CASSWSRDSYSNQPQHF. CDR3 DNA sequence: TGTGCCAGCAGCTGGAGCCGGGACAGCTATAGCAATCAGCCCCAGCATTTT.

This sequence joins TRBV5-6 and TRBJ2-3, with 9 bases identical to TRBD2. The CDR3 is made up of 15 amino acids. Germline V gene sequence: CDR1 SGHDT, CDR2 YYEEEE. With V trimmed by 0 bases and J by 4 bases, 3 bases remained unmatched. The CDR3 sequence is CASSLGGGAADTQYF. The DNA of the CDR3 is TGTGCCAGCAGCTTGGGCGGGGGGGCCGCAGATACGCAGTATTTT. Drawing the rest from reference TRBV5-6 and TRBJ2-3, the complete variable domain is DAGVTQSPTHLIKTRGQQVTLRCSPKSGHDTVSWYQQALGQGPQFIFQYYEEEERQRGNFPDRFSGHQFPNYSSELNVNALLLGDSALYLCASSLGGGAADTQYFGPGTRLTVL.

This chain uses TRBV18 with TRBJ2-5; D call uncertain. The CDR3 sequence is 12 residues long. CDR1 is KGHSH and CDR2 is LQKENI in the germline V gene. Trimming took 6 bases from V and 0 from J, leaving 5 bases between them. CDR3 in DNA: TGTGCCAGCTCCCCGTACCAAGAGACCCAGTACTTC. It encodes CASSPYQETQYF.

This chain joins TRBV7-8 and TRBJ2-2; 12 positions agree with TRBD2. V shed 2 bases, J shed 6 bases, and the junction held 4 bases outside the gene matches. Germline V gives CDR1 SGHVS, CDR2 FQNEAQ. The CDR3 length is 16 residues. CDR3 DNA sequence: TGTGCCAGCAGCTTACTAGCGGGGGGGCCCCCCGGGGAGCTGTTTTTT. Its protein product is CASSLLAGGPPGELFF.

V is TRBV3-1 (or the pseudogene TRBV3-2) and J is TRBJ1-5; 8 bases fit TRBD1. V gave up 1 base and J gave up 6 bases; unmatched junction bases: 11. The CDR3 sequence is 17 residues long. Germline CDR1 and CDR2: LGHDT and YNNKEL (reference sequence). The CDR3 here is CASSQGPQGAEGQPQHF. CDR3 coding DNA: TGTGCCAGCAGCCAAGGGCCCCAGGGGGCGGAGGGTCAGCCCCAGCATTTT.

V is TRBV7-9 and J is TRBJ2-1; TRBD2 aligns across 11 bases. V trimming: 5 bases; J trimming: 9 bases; junction bases outside the gene matches: 15. From germline, CDR1 is SEHNR and CDR2 FQNEAQ (reference sequence). The CDR3 covers 17 residues. The CDR3 nucleotides are TGTGCCAGCAGCCCTCTAGCGGGGGGCCCCTGGGATGCTGAGCAGTTCTTC. Its translation is CASSPLAGGPWDAEQFF.

The V gene is TRBV5-1, the J gene TRBJ1-3; 7 nucleotides agree with TRBD1. The CDR3 covers 14 residues. Germline CDR1 SGHRS, CDR2 YFSETQ. Trimming cost V 5 bases and J 0 bases; bases outside gene matches: 2. CDR3 region: CASRGQPSGNTIYF. CDR3 sequence (DNA): TGCGCCAGCAGGGGACAGCCCTCTGGAAACACCATATATTTT.